This TCR beta chain was observed in a study of PD-L1 blockade in urothelial cancer. Time point described: pretreatment peripheral blood. TCRdb's copy holds only in-frame clones and misses some; the assay was immunoSEQ multiplex PCR. Among under 95,000 clones listed, 84% were seen once. The material sequenced was PBMCs, taken around atezolizumab (anti-PD-L1) treatment. The source is a woman between 65 and 79 years old with urothelial cancer.

CDR3 loop: CASRDINGSGNTIYF. CDR3 in DNA: TGTGCCAGTAGAGATATAAACGGCTCTGGAAACACCATATATTTT. The V and J genes are TRBV19 and TRBJ1-3, with D unresolved. Per the germline V gene, CDR1 is LNHDA and CDR2 is SQIVND (reference sequence). The V end was cut by 6 bases, the J end by 0 bases, with 12 bases between. The CDR3 extends over 15 amino acids.